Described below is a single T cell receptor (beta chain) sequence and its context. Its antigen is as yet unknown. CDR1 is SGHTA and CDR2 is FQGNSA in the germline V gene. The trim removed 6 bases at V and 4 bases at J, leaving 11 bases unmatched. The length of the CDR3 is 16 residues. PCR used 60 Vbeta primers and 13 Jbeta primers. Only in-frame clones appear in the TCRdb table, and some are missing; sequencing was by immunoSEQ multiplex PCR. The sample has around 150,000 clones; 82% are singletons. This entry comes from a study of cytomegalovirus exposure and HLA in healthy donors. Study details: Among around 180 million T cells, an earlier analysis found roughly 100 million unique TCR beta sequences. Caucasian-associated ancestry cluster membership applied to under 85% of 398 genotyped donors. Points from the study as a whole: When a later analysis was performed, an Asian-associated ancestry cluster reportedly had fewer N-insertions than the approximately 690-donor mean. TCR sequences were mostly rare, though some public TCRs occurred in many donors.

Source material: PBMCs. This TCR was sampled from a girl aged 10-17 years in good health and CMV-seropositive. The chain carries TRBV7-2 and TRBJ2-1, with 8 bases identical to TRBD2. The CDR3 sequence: CASRLRSGGRYNEQFF. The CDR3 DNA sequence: TGTGCCAGCAGACTTCGAAGCGGGGGACGGTACAATGAGCAGTTCTTC.